This TCR beta chain was identified during a study of PD-1 blockade in classical Hodgkin lymphoma. Across the whole study: A 3 mg/kg intravenous dose of nivolumab was received by patients every 2 weeks.

Assay used: immunoSEQ multiplex PCR; TCRdb lists only in-frame clones, some missing. The repertoire holds 25,000 to 35,000 clones, less than 90% seen once, with 2% to 2.5% in the top ten. After autologous stem cell transplantation all patients relapsed, and prior brentuximab vedotin exposure differed between cohorts. By magnetic negative selection, CD4+ T cells were purified from thawed PBMCs. Study results and caveats: Diversity in CD4+ TCRs, unlike that measured in CD8+ TCRs, had risen significantly by C4D1. The study found complete responders had baseline diversity similar to newly diagnosed patients. Lower baseline TCR diversity was reported for newly diagnosed patients than for healthy donors.

Trimming removed 6 bases from V and 1 base from J, with 13 bases in between. The CDR3 totals 15 residues. CDR1 and CDR2 (germline): WNHNN, SYGVQD (reference sequence). Comments on this clone: Its cognate antigen is unknown.

This TCR was recovered from a human donor with classical Hodgkin lymphoma. Here the sequenced sample was CD4+ T cells from blood, taken at baseline. The chain links TRBV10-1 to TRBJ2-1; D ambiguous. For the CDR3, the DNA is TGCGCCAGCAGCCTCTCCTGGGGATCCTACAATGAGCAGTTCTTC. Translated, it gives CASSLSWGSYNEQFF.